This TCR beta chain was identified during a study of T-cell reconstitution after alpha-beta-depleted transplantation in children (dated by TCRdb to about 2016). At the level of the whole study: The study quantitatively tracked T-cell immune reconstitution after TCRalphabeta/CD19-depleted allogeneic hematopoietic cell transplantation in children using TCR repertoire profiling.

Details on this clonotype: The specificity of this receptor is unknown. The record has no base qualities; no much larger clone is one base away.

The library was prepared using PCR. The instrument was an Illumina HiSeq 2500. TCR libraries were prepared with molecular barcoding, using unique molecular identifiers to normalize TCRbeta repertoire quantification. TCRdb redid the processing of the public reads, applying fastp at Q25 and MiXCR, and retained in-frame beta chains. Entries that share a CDR3 protein sequence are merged under the most common genes and DNA. This sample gives around 700,000 distinct CDR3 sequences in total; about an eighth of them show up just once. The leading ten clones occupy about 0.77% of the sample. Reading the germline V gene gives CDR1 SGHRS and CDR2 YFSETQ. The CDR3 goes from the cysteine to the phenylalanine over 15 residues. Only CDR3 DNA remains: 45 bases, in frame from the first base. The junction shows trimming of 1 base on V and 5 bases on J, plus 12 bases between the germline ends. The full study reports these points: In some patients, the high TCRbeta diversity seen at day 60 was put down to recipient T cells and intrathymic progenitors that had survived conditioning. The frequencies of hyperexpanded clones fell over the following months, and after one year, T-cell counts and TCRbeta diversity were mostly attributed to newly produced T cells. Apparently early alphabetaT-cell count recovery about two months after transplant reportedly relied on only several hundred rapidly expanded clones derived from non-depleted graft cells.

The treatment or condition label of this sample denotes: allogeneic hematopoietic cell transplantation with graft depleted of TCRalphabeta T cells and CD19 B cells. The children who served as transplant recipients had been given grafts of TCRalphabeta/CD19-depleted allogeneic hematopoietic cells. This sequence was found in a girl aged 2 to 10 with congenital amegakaryocytic thrombocytopenia, due to receive a stem cell transplant. The sequenced sample was PBMCs, obtained before TCRalphabeta/CD19-depleted stem cell transplant. This receptor chain uses TRBV5-1 and TRBJ2-2, with the D segment identity uncertain. CDR3 protein: CASSLPTRFTGELFF. The DNA reads TGCGCCAGCAGCTTGCCTACAAGGTTTACCGGGGAGCTGTTTTTT. The CDR3 plus the reference TRBV5-1 and TRBJ2-2 genes for the other parts give the full variable domain: KAGVTQTPRYLIKTRGQQVTLSCSPISGHRSVSWYQQTPGQGLQFLFEYFSETQRNKGNFPGRFSGRQFSNSRSEMNVSTLELGDSALYLCASSLPTRFTGELFFGEGSRLTVL.